These 24 T cell receptor beta chains originate from one sample sequenced in a study of regulatory T cells. The primer mix had 52 TRBV and 13 TRBJ primers. Some clones are missing from TCRdb's copy, which holds only in-frame ones; the method was immunoSEQ multiplex PCR. The table lists about 20,000 clones, approximately 93% of them singletons. Sequencing was carried out using CD8+ T cells sorted from blood. The receptors originated from a child aged 2-15 years with CD3G deficiency.

This chain links TRBV28 with TRBJ1-5, with a tentative D call TRBD1 (5 bases). Germline assignment: CDR1 MDHEN and CDR2 SYDVKM. V was pared by 2 bases and J by 10 bases, with 15 bases between. The CDR3 totals 14 residues. CDR3 loop: CASSLQGPAVPQHF. In DNA form, the CDR3 reads TGTGCCAGCAGTTTACAGGGCCCGGCAGTCCCCCAGCATTTT.

The chain employs TRBV13 and TRBJ2-3; possible D gene TRBD2, 5 bases. The CDR3 runs 13 residues. Germline loops: CDR1 PRHDT, CDR2 FYEKMQ (reference sequence). V was trimmed by 5 bases and J by 5 bases, leaving 11 bases between them. In nucleotides, the CDR3 is TGTGCCAGCAGCCCGGGATCAGAAGATACGCAGTATTTT. It specifies CASSPGSEDTQYF.

The chain has TRBV11-2 and TRBJ1-4; tentatively, D is TRBD1 (6 bases). Germline V CDR1 and CDR2: SGHAT, FQNNGV. V was trimmed by 5 bases and J by 2 bases, leaving 12 bases between them. The length of the CDR3 is 15 residues. The CDR3 spells CASSVGGSTNEKLFF. DNA for the CDR3: TGTGCCAGCAGCGTAGGGGGTTCGACTAATGAAAAACTGTTTTTT.

The CDR3 region has the DNA TGTGCCAGCAGTTCCTACGGCATGAACACTGAAGCTTTCTTT. Protein product: CASSSYGMNTEAFF. The rearrangement uses TRBV28 and TRBJ1-1; D ambiguous. The CDR3 has 14 amino acids. Germline values: CDR1 MDHEN, CDR2 SYDVKM. V shed 4 bases and J shed 0 bases, with 9 bases lying between them.

V is TRBV28 and J is TRBJ2-7; TRBD2 matches 10 bases. J lost 3 bases, V lost 5 bases, and 4 bases had no gene match. Germline V gene sequence: CDR1 MDHEN, CDR2 SYDVKM. The CDR3 has 14 residues. In DNA, the CDR3 is TGTGCCAGCAGTCCGTTAGCGGGAGGCTACGAGCAGTACTTC. It translates to CASSPLAGGYEQYF.

V and J are TRBV28 and TRBJ2-7; D tentatively reads TRBD1 or TRBD2 (6 bases each). The CDR3 has 13 residues. Germline V gene sequence: CDR1 MDHEN, CDR2 SYDVKM. Trimming removed 6 bases at V and 3 bases at J, with 12 bases between. This CDR3 is CASSSRGVYEQYF. The DNA of the CDR3 is TGTGCCAGCAGCTCGAGGGGGGTCTACGAGCAGTACTTC.

The J gene is TRBJ1-2, the V gene TRBV21-1. TRBV21-1 is deemed a pseudogene. The CDR3 is 14 residues long. The CDR3 DNA reads as TGTGCCAGCCCATTCCTACTTGCCAACTATGGCTACACCTTC. It yields the protein CASPFLLANYGYTF.

This clone was counted once. The chain links TRBV28 to TRBJ2-5, with D perhaps TRBD1 (6 bases). The CDR3 contains 16 residues. The V gene's germline CDR1 is MDHEN and CDR2 SYDVKM. V was pared by 1 base and J by 3 bases, with 15 bases between. DNA of the CDR3: TGTGCCAGCAGTTTATCGTATGGGCCAGGGGAAGAGACCCAGTACTTC. Translated: CASSLSYGPGEETQYF.

The CDR3 reads CATLDVVNGYTF. The DNA for the CDR3 is TGTGCCACTCTGGACGTCGTCAATGGCTACACCTTC. The chain links TRBV19 to TRBJ1-2; D gene unclear. In germline, CDR1 is LNHDA, CDR2 SQIVND (reference sequence). Trimming removed 10 bases at V and 6 bases at J, with 15 bases between. This CDR3 region has 12 residues.

The rearrangement links TRBV4-3 to TRBJ1-2, with D hard to call. The V and J ends lost 0 bases and 8 bases respectively, with 16 bases between them. The CDR3 extends over 15 amino acids. The germline gives CDR1 LGHNA, CDR2 YSLEER. In DNA form, the CDR3 reads TGCGCCAGCAGCCAAGAAGAGGGCCGCGTAGAGGGCTACACCTTC. This sequence encodes CASSQEEGRVEGYTF.

The gene calls are TRBV13 and TRBJ2-5, with 9 bases fitting TRBD2. Germline values: CDR1 PRHDT, CDR2 FYEKMQ (reference sequence). The CDR3 sequence is 15 residues long. V gave up 0 bases and J gave up 5 bases; unmatched junction bases: 4. CDR3 in amino acids: CASSLGAGGVETQYF. The CDR3 DNA reads as TGTGCCAGCAGCTTAGGAGCGGGAGGAGTGGAGACCCAGTACTTC.

CDR3 loop: CASSLSADEQFF. Here the CDR3 DNA reads TGTGCCAGCAGCTTGAGCGCGGATGAGCAGTTCTTC. V usage is TRBV7-9 and J usage is TRBJ2-1, with D uncertain. This CDR3 has 12 amino acids. The germline gives CDR1 SEHNR, CDR2 FQNEAQ (reference sequence). V shed 3 bases and J shed 8 bases, with 8 bases lying between them.

The chain couples TRBV6-1 to TRBJ2-7; TRBD1 aligns across 7 bases. The CDR3 length is 13 residues. Germline CDR1 and CDR2: MNHNS and SASEGT. The ends lost 5 bases at V and 2 bases at J; junction bases unmatched: 3. CDR3 loop: CASSPGTAYEQYF. CDR3 bases: TGTGCCAGCAGTCCCGGGACAGCCTACGAGCAGTACTTC.

Worth noting for this clone: The junction differs from germline at one of its ends, possibly a read error. The chain carries TRBV16 and TRBJ1-2; no clear D gene. The CDR3 runs to 9 residues. Germline assignment: CDR1 KGHSY and CDR2 FQNENV. The CDR3 protein is CGLTYGYTF. For the CDR3, the DNA is TGCGGGCTGACCTATGGCTACACCTTC. The full variable domain, with the rest looked up from reference TRBV16 and TRBJ1-2, is GEEVAQTPKHLVRGEGQKAKLYCAPIKGHSYVFWYQQVLKNEFKFLISFQNENVFDETGMPKERFSAKCLPNSPCSLEIQATKLEDSAVYFCGLTYGYTFGSGTRLTVV.

This clone showed up just a few times. The J gene is TRBJ2-7, the V gene TRBV28; D may match TRBD1 or TRBD2 (6 bases each). Trimming took 3 bases from V and 2 from J, leaving 11 bases between them. This CDR3 is built from 14 residues. The germline V gene has CDR1 MDHEN and CDR2 SYDVKM. CDR3 sequence reads: CASSFGGSAYEQYF. The CDR3 coding sequence is TGTGCCAGCAGTTTCGGGGGCAGTGCCTACGAGCAGTACTTC.

This clone was seen a handful of times. The chain recombines TRBV5-1 with TRBJ2-7; 7 positions match TRBD1. Trimming cost V 5 bases and J 3 bases; bases outside gene matches: 8. Germline CDR1 and CDR2: SGHRS and YFSETQ. This CDR3 comprises 14 residues. CDR3 residues: CASSSGQINYEQYF. The CDR3 DNA is TGCGCCAGCAGTTCGGGACAGATAAACTACGAGCAGTACTTC.

The chain combines TRBV9 with TRBJ2-2; D uncertain. The germline V gene has CDR1 SGDLS and CDR2 YYNGEE. The CDR3 contains 15 residues. V dropped 0 bases and J dropped 2 bases, with 8 bases sitting between them. The CDR3 nucleotides are TGTGCCAGCAGCGTAGGAAACAGTAACACCGGGGAGCTGTTTTTT. Translated: CASSVGNSNTGELFF.

The chain links TRBV6-5 to TRBJ2-7; D remains ambiguous. V shed 0 bases and J shed 6 bases, with 9 bases lying between them. CDR1 is MNHEY, CDR2 SVGAGI, per germline. The CDR3 loop spans 13 amino acids. CDR3 sequence: CASSYSSLGEQYF. CDR3 bases: TGTGCCAGCAGTTACTCGAGCCTTGGCGAGCAGTACTTC.

In this sample, this clone turned up a few times. This sequence joins TRBV6-1 and TRBJ1-1; D ambiguous. The CDR3 sequence is 14 residues long. CDR1 and CDR2 (germline): MNHNS, SASEGT. Trimming took 4 bases from V and 3 from J, leaving 12 bases between them. The CDR3 here is CASSAGRAYTEAFF. The CDR3, as DNA: TGTGCCAGCAGTGCTGGACGGGCATACACTGAAGCTTTCTTT.

The CDR3 sequence is CASSFITRDEQFF. CDR3 nucleotide sequence: TGTGCCAGCAGTTTCATAACGAGGGATGAGCAGTTCTTC. J is TRBJ2-1 and V is TRBV28; D may be TRBD2 (5 bases). Trimming took off 3 bases at V and 8 bases at J, with 11 bases between the two ends. The V gene's germline CDR1 is MDHEN and CDR2 SYDVKM. This CDR3 has 13 residues.

The chain has TRBV5-1 and TRBJ2-5, with 8 bases fitting TRBD2. The CDR3 is 16 residues long. Germline CDR1 is SGHRS and CDR2 is YFSETQ. V lost 4 bases to trimming and J lost 4 bases; unmatched junction nucleotides: 12. Here the CDR3 DNA reads TGCGCCAGCAGCCCAAGTAGCGGGATTAGAACAGAGACCCAGTACTTC. It is translated as CASSPSSGIRTETQYF.

The V call is TRBV19, the J call TRBJ1-2; D is possibly TRBD1 (5 bases). The V gene lost 5 bases and the J gene lost 5 bases, with 18 bases spanning the gap. Germline assignment: CDR1 LNHDA and CDR2 SQIVND (reference sequence). There are 15 residues in the CDR3. Here the CDR3 reads CASSPAGIRGYGYTF. The CDR3 DNA sequence: TGTGCCAGTAGTCCCGCAGGGATTCGTGGGTATGGCTACACCTTC.

The chain uses TRBV5-1 and TRBJ2-3; 11 bases map to TRBD2. The CDR3 sequence is 16 residues long. The junction had 2 bases not matched to a gene; V was cut back by 0 bases and J by 2 bases. Germline values: CDR1 SGHRS, CDR2 YFSETQ. CDR3 bases: TGCGCCAGCAGCTTGGGACTAGCGGGAATCACAGATACGCAGTATTTT. It specifies CASSLGLAGITDTQYF.

The gene calls are TRBV19 and TRBJ2-2, with 7 bases identical to TRBD1. After removal of 5 bases from V and 5 bases from J, the junction contained 11 bases not matched to a gene. The CDR3 runs to 16 residues. The germline gives CDR1 LNHDA, CDR2 SQIVND (reference sequence). The CDR3 reads CASSPRTGRGTGELFF. The CDR3 DNA follows: TGTGCCAGTAGTCCTCGGACAGGACGCGGGACCGGGGAGCTGTTTTTT.